This entry describes one TCR beta chain. This sample stems from a study of PD-L1 blockade in urothelial cancer. Study information: Blood analysis took place 3 weeks (second dose) and 6 weeks after treatment start.

PCRs were each spiked with synthetic TCR analog templates. Profiling relied on immunoSEQ multiplex PCR, and the TCRdb table lists in-frame clones only, not all of them. Of around 38,000 clones in the sample, under 90% were seen once. Time point: pretreatment peripheral blood. This CDR3 is built from 14 residues. Germline CDR1 reads PRHDT; CDR2 reads FYEKMQ (reference sequence). V shed 8 bases and J 4 bases; nucleotides not matched to a gene: 8. The specimen comprised PBMCs, sampled around atezolizumab (anti-PD-L1) treatment. This chain uses TRBV13 with TRBJ2-1; 7 bases agree with TRBD1. The sequence was collected from a man in his fifties or sixties with urothelial cancer. CDR3 bases: TGTGCCAGCCATAACCGGGACAGATACAATGAGCAGTTCTTC. Amino acid sequence: CASHNRDRYNEQFF.